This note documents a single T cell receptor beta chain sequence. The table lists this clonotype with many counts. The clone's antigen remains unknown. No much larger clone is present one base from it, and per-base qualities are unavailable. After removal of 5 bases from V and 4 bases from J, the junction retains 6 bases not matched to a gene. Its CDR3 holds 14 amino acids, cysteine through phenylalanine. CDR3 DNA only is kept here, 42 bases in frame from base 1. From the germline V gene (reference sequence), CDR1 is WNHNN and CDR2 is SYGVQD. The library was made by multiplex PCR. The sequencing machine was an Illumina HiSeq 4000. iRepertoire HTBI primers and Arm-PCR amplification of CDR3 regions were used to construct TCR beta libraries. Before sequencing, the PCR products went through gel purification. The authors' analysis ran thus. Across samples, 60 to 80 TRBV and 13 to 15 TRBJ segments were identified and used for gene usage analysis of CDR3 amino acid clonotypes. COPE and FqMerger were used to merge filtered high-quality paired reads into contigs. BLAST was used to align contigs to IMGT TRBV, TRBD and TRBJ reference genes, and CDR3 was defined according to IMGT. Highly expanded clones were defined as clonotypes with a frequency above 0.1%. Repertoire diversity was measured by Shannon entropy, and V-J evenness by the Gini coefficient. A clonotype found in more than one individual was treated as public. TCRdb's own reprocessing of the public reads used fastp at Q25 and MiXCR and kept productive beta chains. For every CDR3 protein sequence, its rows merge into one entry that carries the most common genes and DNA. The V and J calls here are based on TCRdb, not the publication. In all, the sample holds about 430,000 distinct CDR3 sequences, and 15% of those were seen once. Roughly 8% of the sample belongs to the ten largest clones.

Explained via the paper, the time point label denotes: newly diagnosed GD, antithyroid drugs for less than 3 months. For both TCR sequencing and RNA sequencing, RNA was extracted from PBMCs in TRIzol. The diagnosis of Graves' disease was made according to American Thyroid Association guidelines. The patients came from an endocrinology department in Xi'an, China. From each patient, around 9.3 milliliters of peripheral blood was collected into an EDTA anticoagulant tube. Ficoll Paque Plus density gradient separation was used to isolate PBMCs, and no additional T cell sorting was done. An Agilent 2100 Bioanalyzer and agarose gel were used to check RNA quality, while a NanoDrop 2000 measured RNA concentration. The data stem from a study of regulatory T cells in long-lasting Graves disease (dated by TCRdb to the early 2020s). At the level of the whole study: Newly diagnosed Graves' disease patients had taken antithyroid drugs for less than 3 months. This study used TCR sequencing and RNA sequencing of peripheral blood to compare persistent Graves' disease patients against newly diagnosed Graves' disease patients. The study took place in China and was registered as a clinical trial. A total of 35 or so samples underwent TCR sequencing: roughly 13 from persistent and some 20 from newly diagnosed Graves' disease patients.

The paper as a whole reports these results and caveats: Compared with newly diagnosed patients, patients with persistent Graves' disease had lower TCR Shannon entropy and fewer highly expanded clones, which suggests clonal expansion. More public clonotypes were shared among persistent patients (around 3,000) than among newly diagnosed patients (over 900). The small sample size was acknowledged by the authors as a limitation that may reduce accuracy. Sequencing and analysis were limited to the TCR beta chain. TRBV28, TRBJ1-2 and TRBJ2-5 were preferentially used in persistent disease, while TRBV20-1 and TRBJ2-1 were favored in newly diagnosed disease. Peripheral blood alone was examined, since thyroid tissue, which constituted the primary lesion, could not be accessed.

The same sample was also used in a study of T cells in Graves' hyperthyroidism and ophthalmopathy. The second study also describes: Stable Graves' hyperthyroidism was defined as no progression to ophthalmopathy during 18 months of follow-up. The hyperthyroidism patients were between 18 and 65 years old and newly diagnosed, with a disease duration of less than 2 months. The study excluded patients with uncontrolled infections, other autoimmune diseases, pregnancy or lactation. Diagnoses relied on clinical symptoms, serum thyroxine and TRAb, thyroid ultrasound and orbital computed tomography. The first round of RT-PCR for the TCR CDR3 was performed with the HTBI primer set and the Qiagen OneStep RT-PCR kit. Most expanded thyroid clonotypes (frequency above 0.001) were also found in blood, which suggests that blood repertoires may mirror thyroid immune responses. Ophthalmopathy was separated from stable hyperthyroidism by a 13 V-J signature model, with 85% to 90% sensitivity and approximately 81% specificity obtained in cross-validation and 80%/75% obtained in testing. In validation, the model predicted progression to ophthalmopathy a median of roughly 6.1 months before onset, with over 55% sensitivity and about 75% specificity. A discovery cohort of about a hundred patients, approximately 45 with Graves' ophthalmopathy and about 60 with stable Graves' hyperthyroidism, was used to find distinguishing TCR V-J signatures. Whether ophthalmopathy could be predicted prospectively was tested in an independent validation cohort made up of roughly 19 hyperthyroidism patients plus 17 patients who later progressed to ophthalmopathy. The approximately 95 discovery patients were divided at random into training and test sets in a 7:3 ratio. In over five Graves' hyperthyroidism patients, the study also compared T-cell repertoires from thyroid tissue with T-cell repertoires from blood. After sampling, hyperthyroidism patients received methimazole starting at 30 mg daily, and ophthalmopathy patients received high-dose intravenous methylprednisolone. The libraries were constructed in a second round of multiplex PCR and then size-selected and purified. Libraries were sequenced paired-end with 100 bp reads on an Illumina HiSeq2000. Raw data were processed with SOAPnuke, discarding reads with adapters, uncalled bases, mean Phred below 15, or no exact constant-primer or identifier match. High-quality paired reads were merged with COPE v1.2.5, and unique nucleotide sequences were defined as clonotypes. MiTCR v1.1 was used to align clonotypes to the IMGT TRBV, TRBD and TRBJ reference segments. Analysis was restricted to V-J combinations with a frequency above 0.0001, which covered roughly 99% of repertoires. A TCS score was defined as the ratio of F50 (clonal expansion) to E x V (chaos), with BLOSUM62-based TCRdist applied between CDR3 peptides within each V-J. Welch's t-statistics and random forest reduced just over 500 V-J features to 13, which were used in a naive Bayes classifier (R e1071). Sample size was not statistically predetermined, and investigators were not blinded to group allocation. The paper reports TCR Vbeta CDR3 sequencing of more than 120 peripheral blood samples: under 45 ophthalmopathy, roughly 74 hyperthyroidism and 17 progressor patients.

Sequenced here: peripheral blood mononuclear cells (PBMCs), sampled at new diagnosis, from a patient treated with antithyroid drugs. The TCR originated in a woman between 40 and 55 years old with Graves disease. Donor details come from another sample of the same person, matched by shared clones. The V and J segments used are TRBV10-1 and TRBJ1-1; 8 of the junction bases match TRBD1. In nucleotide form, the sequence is TGCGCCAGCAGTCCGGGACAGGTAGGCACTGAAGCTTTCTTT. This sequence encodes CASSPGQVGTEAFF.